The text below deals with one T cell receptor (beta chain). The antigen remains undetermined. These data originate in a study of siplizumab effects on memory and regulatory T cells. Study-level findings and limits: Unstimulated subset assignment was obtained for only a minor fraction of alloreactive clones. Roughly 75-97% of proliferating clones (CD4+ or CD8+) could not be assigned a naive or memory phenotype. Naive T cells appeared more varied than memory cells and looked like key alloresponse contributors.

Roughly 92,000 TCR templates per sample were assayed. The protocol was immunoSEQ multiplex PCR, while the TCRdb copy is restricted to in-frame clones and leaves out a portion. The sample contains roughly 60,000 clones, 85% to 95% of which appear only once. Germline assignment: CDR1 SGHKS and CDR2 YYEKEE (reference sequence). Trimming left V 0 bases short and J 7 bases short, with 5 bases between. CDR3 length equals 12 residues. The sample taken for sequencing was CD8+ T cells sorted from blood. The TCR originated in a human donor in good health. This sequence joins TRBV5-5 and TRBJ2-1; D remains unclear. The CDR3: CASSLEVNEQFF. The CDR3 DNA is TGTGCCAGCAGCTTGGAGGTAAATGAGCAGTTCTTC.